This T cell receptor beta chain was documented in a study of read filtering for tumor transcriptome and immune sequencing. Germline V CDR1 and CDR2: DFQATT, SNEGSKA (reference sequence). Trimming took 2 bases from V and 3 from J; bases not matched to a gene: 6. The CDR3 has 15 residues. The sample holds many counts of this clonotype. Its antigen is not known. This library used around 0.4 ug RNA and molecular barcoded adaptors spanning alpha/delta and beta/gamma chains. TCRdb reanalysed the reads using MiXCR and keeps one entry per CDR3 protein. The sample carries approximately 150,000 distinct CDR3 sequences, roughly an eighth recorded once. Sampling of bone marrow took place during active disease in every patient. The study's findings and limits: Correlation between methods rose after single-read clonotypes were removed. Roughly four fifths of IR-seq clonotypes had one read, totaling around 4% of reads; RNA-seq: approximately 75% and 45%.

The sequence was obtained from a donor aged 40 or older with multiple myeloma. The rearrangement uses TRBV20-1 and TRBJ2-3; 9 bases line up with TRBD1. What was sequenced was a population of CD138-negative cells sorted from bone marrow. The CDR3 protein is CSARLTGTGTDTQYF. CDR3 nucleotide sequence: TGCAGTGCTAGACTTACCGGGACAGGGACAGATACGCAGTATTTT.